A selection of T cell receptor beta chains follows, all from one sample in a study of T-cell reconstitution after alpha-beta-depleted transplantation in children. From the PCR reads, TCRdb called clonotypes with MiXCR, one entry per CDR3 protein. Seen here are a few hundred thousand distinct CDR3 sequences, about a quarter observed once, and the top ten hold under 45%. Material: PBMCs, obtained before TCRalphabeta/CD19-depleted stem cell transplant. Receptors originate from a boy in the first two years of life with Wiskott-Aldrich syndrome, due to receive a stem cell transplant. The CDR3 runs from the conserved cysteine through the conserved F or W. The order of the fields is CDR3 DNA, CDR3 protein, J gene, clone size, V gene, D gene. D genes are given only for firm matches. Clone size appears in some rows only: once, few, many, or a class for an expanded clone.

TGTGCCAGCCTCGGGACAGGGGTGAACACTGAAGCTTTCTTT CASLGTGVNTEAFF TRBJ1-1 NA TRBV5-6 TRBD1
TGCGCCAGCAGCCAAGTAGGGACAGGGAATGAAAAACTGTTTTTT CASSQVGTGNEKLFF TRBJ1-4 few TRBV4-1 TRBD1
TGTGCCAGCAGTTCAATACAGGGTAGTTTAGTGGGCTATGGCTACACCTTC CASSSIQGSLVGYGYTF TRBJ1-2 NA TRBV12-3/TRBV12-4 NA
TGCAGTGCACCTCCCCCTCGGGACAGGGGGTATGTCGGGGAGCTGTTTTTT CSAPPPRDRGYVGELFF TRBJ2-2 few TRBV20-1 TRBD1
TGCGCCAGCGGACTAGCGGGAGGGCCGATCGCCTACAATGAGCAGTTCTTC CASGLAGGPIAYNEQFF TRBJ2-1 NA TRBV5-1 TRBD2
TGTGCCAGCAGCTTGGTAGAAGGGTCGGTGGCCTACAATGAGCAGTTCTTC CASSLVEGSVAYNEQFF TRBJ2-1 NA TRBV5-6 NA
TGCGCCAGCAGCCCTAGCGCCCCGAACACCGGGGAGCTGTTTTTT CASSPSAPNTGELFF TRBJ2-2 NA TRBV5-1 NA
TGTGCCAGCAGCGAGAACGGTGGGGAGGGCAATCAGCCCCAGCATTTT CASSENGGEGNQPQHF TRBJ1-5 few TRBV2 NA
TGTGCCAGCAGCTCCCGACAGGAAACCGATGGCTACACCTTC CASSSRQETDGYTF TRBJ1-2 NA TRBV7-2 NA
TGTGCCATCAGGAGAGGGCCCACTAATGAAAAACTGTTTTTT CAIRRGPTNEKLFF TRBJ1-4 few TRBV6-1 NA
TGTGCCTGGAGTTCCCTTAAAGGCCATCAGCCCCAGCATTTT CAWSSLKGHQPQHF TRBJ1-5 NA TRBV30 NA
TGTGCCAGCGGTTCCAGGGTGCGGCAGCCCCAGCATTTT CASGSRVRQPQHF TRBJ1-5 few TRBV12-3/TRBV12-4 NA
TGCGCCAGCAGCTTTCGCGGGAGGGACAATGAGCAGTTCTTC CASSFRGRDNEQFF TRBJ2-1 NA TRBV5-1 TRBD2
TGCGCCAGCCGTAGCATCTACAATGAGCAGTTCTTC CASRSIYNEQFF TRBJ2-1 once TRBV5-1 NA
TGTGCCAGCTCACCAACCGGACTAGCGGGCAAATACAATGAGCAGTTCTTC CASSPTGLAGKYNEQFF TRBJ2-1 NA TRBV18 TRBD2
TGTGCCAGCTCACCCGCGGAGGGCCACAATGAGCAGTTCTTC CASSPAEGHNEQFF TRBJ2-1 few TRBV18 NA
TGCGCCAGCAGCTTAATCCCACCCGGGACTAGTTCCAATGAGCAGTTCTTC CASSLIPPGTSSNEQFF TRBJ2-1 once TRBV5-1 TRBD2
TGTGCCACCAGTGATTTTTGGGCAGATACGCAGTATTTT CATSDFWADTQYF TRBJ2-3 NA TRBV24-1 NA
TGCGCCAGCAGCCGCACCGTATTGGGACCTACCGGGGAGCTGTTTTTT CASSRTVLGPTGELFF TRBJ2-2 NA TRBV5-1 NA
TGCAGTGCTAGAATGGGCGCCCTGAACACTGAAGCTTTCTTT CSARMGALNTEAFF TRBJ1-1 NA TRBV20-1 NA
TGTGCCAGCAGACCTAGCGGGGCACAGACCGAGACCCAGTACTTC CASRPSGAQTETQYF TRBJ2-5 NA TRBV12-3/TRBV12-4 TRBD2
TGTGCCATCAGTGTGGGGACAGGCACAGATACGCAGTATTTT CAISVGTGTDTQYF TRBJ2-3 NA TRBV10-3 TRBD1
TGTGCCAGCAGTCCGGGAGGGCTAGAGACCCAGTACTTC CASSPGGLETQYF TRBJ2-5 few TRBV28 TRBD2
TGCAGTGCTCCACGGGCAGGGGAGCCGACCTACGAGCAGTACTTC CSAPRAGEPTYEQYF TRBJ2-7 NA TRBV20-1 NA
TGTGCCAGCAGTCAAGCGGGAGGTGGTAATGAGCAGTTCTTC CASSQAGGGNEQFF TRBJ2-1 few TRBV6-1 TRBD2
TGTGCCAGCAGCAACGGAAGACAGGGAGCCACTGAAGCTTTCTTT CASSNGRQGATEAFF TRBJ1-1 few TRBV11-2 TRBD1
TGTGCCATCAGATTAGGGGGGGGCACAGATACGCAGTATTTT CAIRLGGGTDTQYF TRBJ2-3 NA TRBV10-3 NA
TGCGCCAGCAGCTTGTACTCCGACGGGCATATTGGTACTGAAGCTTTCTTT CASSLYSDGHIGTEAFF TRBJ1-1 once TRBV5-1 NA
TGTGCCAGCAGCTTTCACCGGGACAAACAAGAGACCCAGTACTTC CASSFHRDKQETQYF TRBJ2-5 once TRBV7-9 NA
TGTGCCAGCAGTTCGACGTGGCCCTCCTACGAGCAGTACTTC CASSSTWPSYEQYF TRBJ2-7 NA TRBV12-3/TRBV12-4 NA
TGTGCCAGCAGTTTCAAGACGACCCTATATGGCTACACCTTC CASSFKTTLYGYTF TRBJ1-2 NA TRBV12-3/TRBV12-4 NA
TGTGCCAGCAGTTTAAACCTGCATGAAAAACTGTTTTTT CASSLNLHEKLFF TRBJ1-4 NA TRBV12-3/TRBV12-4 NA
TGTGCCAGCAGTTTCTCTCGCAACCCTACCGAGCAGTACTTC CASSFSRNPTEQYF TRBJ2-7 NA TRBV27 NA
TGTGCCACCAGTGGAGCTAGCGGGAGATCAGATACGCAGTATTTT CATSGASGRSDTQYF TRBJ2-3 NA TRBV24-1 TRBD2
TGTGCCAGCAGCTTGGGAAGTAAATCCTTCTCCTACAATGAGCAGTTCTTC CASSLGSKSFSYNEQFF TRBJ2-1 few TRBV5-5 NA
TGTGCCAGCAGCCCCTGGACTAGCGGGACCAACACCGGGGAGCTGTTTTTT CASSPWTSGTNTGELFF TRBJ2-2 NA TRBV14 TRBD2